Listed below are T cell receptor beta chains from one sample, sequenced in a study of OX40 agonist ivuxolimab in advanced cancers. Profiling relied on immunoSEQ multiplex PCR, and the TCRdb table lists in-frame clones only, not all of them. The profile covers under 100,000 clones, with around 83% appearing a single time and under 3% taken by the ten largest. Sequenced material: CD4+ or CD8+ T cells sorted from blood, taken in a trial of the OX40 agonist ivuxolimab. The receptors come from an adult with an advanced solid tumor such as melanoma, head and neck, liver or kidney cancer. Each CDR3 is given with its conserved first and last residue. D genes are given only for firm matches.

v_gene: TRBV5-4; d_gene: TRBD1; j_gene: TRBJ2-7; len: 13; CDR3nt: TGTGCCAGCAGCTGGGGGGACAGGTCCGAGCAGTACTTC; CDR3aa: CASSWGDRSEQYF
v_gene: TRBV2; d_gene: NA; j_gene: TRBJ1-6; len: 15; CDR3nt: TGTGCCAGCGTAGGGATGAGCTCCTATAATTCACCCCTCCACTTT; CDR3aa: CASVGMSSYNSPLHF
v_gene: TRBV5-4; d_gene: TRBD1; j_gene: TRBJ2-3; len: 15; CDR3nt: TGTGCCAGCAGTTCGCCGGGACAGGGGGCAGATACGCAGTATTTT; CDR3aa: CASSSPGQGADTQYF
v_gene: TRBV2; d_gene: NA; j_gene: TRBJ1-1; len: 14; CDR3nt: TGTGCCAGCAGTTCACAGGGCCAAAACACTGAAGCTTTCTTT; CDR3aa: CASSSQGQNTEAFF
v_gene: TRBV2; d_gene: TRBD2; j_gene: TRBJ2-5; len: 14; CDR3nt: TGTGCCAGCAACCTAGCGGGGGGGGAAGAGACCCAGTACTTC; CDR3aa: CASNLAGGEETQYF
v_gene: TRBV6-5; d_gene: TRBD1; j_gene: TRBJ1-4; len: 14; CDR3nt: TGTGCCAGCAGTTTCCACAGGGGTAATGAAAAACTGTTTTTT; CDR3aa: CASSFHRGNEKLFF
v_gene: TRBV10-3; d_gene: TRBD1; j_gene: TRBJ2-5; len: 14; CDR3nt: TGTGCCATCAGCGAGACAGGGGGTCAAGAGACCCAGTACTTC; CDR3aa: CAISETGGQETQYF
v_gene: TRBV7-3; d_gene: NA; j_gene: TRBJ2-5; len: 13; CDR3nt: TGTGCCAGCAGCCAAGGACAGCAAGAGACCCAGTACTTC; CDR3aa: CASSQGQQETQYF
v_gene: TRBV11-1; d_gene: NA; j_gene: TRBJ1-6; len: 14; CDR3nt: TGTGCCAGCAGCTTGGCCCCCCGGAATTCACCCCTCCACTTT; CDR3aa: CASSLAPRNSPLHF
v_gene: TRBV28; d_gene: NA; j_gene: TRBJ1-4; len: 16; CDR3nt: TGTGCCAGCTTACCACAACAGGGCCGACGTTGGGAAAAACTGTTTTTT; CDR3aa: CASLPQQGRRWEKLFF
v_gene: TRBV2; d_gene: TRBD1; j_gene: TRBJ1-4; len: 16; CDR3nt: TGTGCCAGCAGTGAAGCGGACAGGTCAACTAATGAAAAACTGTTTTTT; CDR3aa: CASSEADRSTNEKLFF
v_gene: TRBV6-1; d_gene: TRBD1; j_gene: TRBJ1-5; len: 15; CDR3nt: TGTGCCAGCATTAGGGACAGGGACAGCAATCAGCCCCAGCATTTT; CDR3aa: CASIRDRDSNQPQHF
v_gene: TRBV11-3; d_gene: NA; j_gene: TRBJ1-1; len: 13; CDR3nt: TGTGCCAGCAGCTTAGATTCTCTTGGTATAGCTTTCTTT; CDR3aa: CASSLDSLGIAFF
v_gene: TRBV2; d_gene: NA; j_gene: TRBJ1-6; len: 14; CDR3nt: TGTGCCAGCAGTGTACAGGGTGACAATTCACCCCTCCACTTT; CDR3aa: CASSVQGDNSPLHF
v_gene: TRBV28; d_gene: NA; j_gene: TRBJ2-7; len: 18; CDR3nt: TGTGCCAGCATCTTTAAATCTCGAGGCTCCAGATTCTTCTACGAGCAGTACTTC; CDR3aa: CASIFKSRGSRFFYEQYF